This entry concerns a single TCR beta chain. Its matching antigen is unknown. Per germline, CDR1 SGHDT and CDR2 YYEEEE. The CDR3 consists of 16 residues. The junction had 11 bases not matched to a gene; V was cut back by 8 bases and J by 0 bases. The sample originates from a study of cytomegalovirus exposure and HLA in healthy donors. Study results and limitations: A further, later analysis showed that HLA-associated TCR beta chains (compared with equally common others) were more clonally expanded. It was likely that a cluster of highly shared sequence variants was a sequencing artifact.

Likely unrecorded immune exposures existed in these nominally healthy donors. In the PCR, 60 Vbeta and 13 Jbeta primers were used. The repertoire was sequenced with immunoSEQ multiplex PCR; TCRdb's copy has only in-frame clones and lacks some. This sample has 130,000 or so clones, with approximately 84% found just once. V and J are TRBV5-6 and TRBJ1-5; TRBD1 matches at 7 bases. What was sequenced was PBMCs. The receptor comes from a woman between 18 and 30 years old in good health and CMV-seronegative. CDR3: CARQGQVVYSNQPQHF. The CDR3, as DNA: TGTGCCAGACAAGGACAGGTCGTTTATAGCAATCAGCCCCAGCATTTT.